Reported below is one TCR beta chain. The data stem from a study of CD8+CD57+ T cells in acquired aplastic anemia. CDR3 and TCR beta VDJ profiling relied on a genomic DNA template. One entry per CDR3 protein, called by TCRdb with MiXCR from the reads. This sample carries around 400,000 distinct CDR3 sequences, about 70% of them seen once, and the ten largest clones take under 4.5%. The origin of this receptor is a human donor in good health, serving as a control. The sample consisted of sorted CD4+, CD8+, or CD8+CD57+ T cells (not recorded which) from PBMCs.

As DNA, the CDR3 is TGTGCCAGCAGCTTAGATCGGCAGGGACTCTACGAGCAGCAGTATTTT. Translated: CASSLDRQGLYEQQYF. The V and J genes are TRBV7-2 and TRBJ2-3; maybe TRBD2 (6 bases). V lost 1 base and J 11 bases, leaving 22 bases between the germline ends. This CDR3 region has 16 residues. The V gene's germline CDR1 is SGHTA and CDR2 FQGNSA.